Presented here are 10 T cell receptor beta chains from one specimen sequenced in a study of T-cell memory formation after mild COVID-19 (dated by TCRdb to about 2021). The library was made by 5' RACE. TCRdb lists the instrument as Illumina NovaSeq 6000. The public reads were reprocessed in TCRdb via fastp at Q25 and MiXCR, keeping in-frame beta chains. One record per CDR3 amino acid sequence lists the most common genes and DNA. Here the sample has roughly 52,000 distinct CDR3 sequences; over 6.5% occur a single time. The ten top clones hold roughly 1.4% of the sample. Sample: PBMCs or a T cell subset sorted from them (not recorded which). The receptors shown here come from a man aged 18 to 30 who had mild COVID-19 (a few samples of this study predate the infection). The sample titles of this study are shuffled in the database, so cell type and time point are left out; the donor was told from shared clones.

This clonotype was observed many times. V usage is TRBV4-3 and J usage is TRBJ2-1; 10 bases agree with TRBD2. The V and J ends lost 1 base and 7 bases, in that order; junction bases with no gene match: 7. This CDR3 is built from 16 residues. Germline assignment: CDR1 LGHNA and CDR2 YSLEER. The CDR3 nucleotides read TGCGCCAGCAGCCAAGTAGGTAGCGGGGGGCTTAATGAGCAGTTCTTC. Translating it yields CASSQVGSGGLNEQFF.

This clonotype was observed at least ten times. This chain uses TRBV6-5 with TRBJ2-7; 7 nucleotides line up with TRBD1. This CDR3 is 14 amino acids long. V was pared by 2 bases and J by 4 bases, with 5 bases of the junction left unmatched. The germline V gene has CDR1 MNHEY and CDR2 SVGAGI. This chain's CDR3 is CASSYGGTVYEQYF. In DNA form, the CDR3 reads TGTGCCAGCAGTTACGGTGGGACAGTATACGAGCAGTACTTC.

This clonotype has a handful of counts. The chain couples TRBV7-2 to TRBJ2-3; D may be TRBD1 (6 bases). The CDR3 totals 12 residues. Germline CDR1 is SGHTA and CDR2 is FQGNSA. V lost 5 bases and J lost 6, with 9 bases in between. CDR3 nucleotides: TGTGCCAGCAGCCCCCAGGGGGATACGCAGTATTTT. Residues: CASSPQGDTQYF.

In its sample, this clonotype was seen a few times. This rearrangement joins TRBV7-8 to TRBJ1-2, with unresolved D. Per the germline V gene, CDR1 is SGHVS and CDR2 is FQNEAQ. This CDR3 is 14 amino acids long. Trimming stripped 5 bases from V and 4 bases from J, with 14 bases between. CDR3 loop: CASSRPTPVYGYTF. As DNA, the CDR3 is TGTGCCAGCAGCCGCCCGACGCCGGTCTATGGCTACACCTTC.

This clonotype was counted ten times or more. J is TRBJ2-1 and V is TRBV4-3; tentatively, D is TRBD2 (5 bases). Between the trimmed V and J ends, which lost 0 bases and 5 bases, there was a span of 17 bases. Germline assignment: CDR1 LGHNA and CDR2 YSLEER. CDR3 size: 17 residues. The CDR3 region has the DNA TGCGCCAGCAGCCAAGATGCGAGAACGAGCGGCAACAATGAGCAGTTCTTC. Translation: CASSQDARTSGNNEQFF.

This clonotype has a count of ten or more. The chain couples TRBV5-6 to TRBJ2-7, with D perhaps matching TRBD1 or TRBD2 (5 bases each). Between the trimmed V and J ends, which lost 1 base and 2 bases, there was a span of 7 bases. This CDR3 has 13 residues. Germline values: CDR1 SGHDT, CDR2 YYEEEE. The CDR3 nucleotides read TGTGCCAGCAGCTTGCAGGGAGCCTACGAGCAGTACTTC. Protein product: CASSLQGAYEQYF.

The sample holds many counts of this clonotype. The chain combines TRBV12-3 or TRBV12-4 with TRBJ2-1; 7 nucleotides agree with TRBD1. The junction had 5 bases not matched to a gene; V was cut back by 4 bases and J by 8 bases. The length of the CDR3 is 13 residues. The CDR3 loop is CASSSQGNHEQFF. The DNA for the CDR3 is TGTGCCAGCAGTTCACAGGGGAACCATGAGCAGTTCTTC.

The chain uses TRBV29-1 and TRBJ2-7; D might be TRBD2 (5 bases). CDR1 is SQVTM and CDR2 is ANQGSEA in the germline V gene. V dropped 7 bases and J dropped 5 bases, with 12 bases sitting between them. The CDR3 is 11 amino acids. The CDR3 nucleotides are TGCAGCGCGAGGGCTTGGGACGAGCAGTACTTC. This sequence encodes CSARAWDEQYF.

This clonotype occurred many times. This rearrangement joins TRBV5-1 to TRBJ2-1; 10 bases map to TRBD1. V shed 0 bases and J 4 bases; nucleotides not matched to a gene: 1. Germline V gene data show CDR1 as SGHRS and CDR2 as YFSETQ. This CDR3 is 15 amino acids long. In DNA form, the CDR3 reads TGCGCCAGCAGCTTGGCGGGACAGGGGTACAATGAGCAGTTCTTC. This translates into CASSLAGQGYNEQFF.

This clonotype was picked up many times. The chain employs TRBV7-2 and TRBJ2-3, with no clear D. In germline, CDR1 is SGHTA, CDR2 FQGNSA. Trimming removed 3 bases from V and 7 bases from J, with 8 bases in between. CDR3 length equals 12 residues. The CDR3 is CASSFPGNTQYF. In DNA, the CDR3 is TGTGCCAGCAGCTTTCCAGGAAATACGCAGTATTTT.